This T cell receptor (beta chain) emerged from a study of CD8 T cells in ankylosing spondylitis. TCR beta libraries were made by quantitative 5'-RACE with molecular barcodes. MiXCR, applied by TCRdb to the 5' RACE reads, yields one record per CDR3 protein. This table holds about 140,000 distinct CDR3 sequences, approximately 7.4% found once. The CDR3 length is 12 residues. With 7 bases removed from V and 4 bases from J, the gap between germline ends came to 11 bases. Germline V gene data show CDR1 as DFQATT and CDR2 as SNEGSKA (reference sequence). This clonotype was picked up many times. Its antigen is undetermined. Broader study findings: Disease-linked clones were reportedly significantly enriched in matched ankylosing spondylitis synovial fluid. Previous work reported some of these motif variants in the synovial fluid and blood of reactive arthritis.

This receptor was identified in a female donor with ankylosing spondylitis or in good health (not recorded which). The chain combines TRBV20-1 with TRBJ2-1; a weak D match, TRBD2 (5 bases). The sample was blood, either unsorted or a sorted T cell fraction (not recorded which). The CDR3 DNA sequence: TGCAGTGTCCAGGACTGGTACAATGAGCAGTTCTTC. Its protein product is CSVQDWYNEQFF.